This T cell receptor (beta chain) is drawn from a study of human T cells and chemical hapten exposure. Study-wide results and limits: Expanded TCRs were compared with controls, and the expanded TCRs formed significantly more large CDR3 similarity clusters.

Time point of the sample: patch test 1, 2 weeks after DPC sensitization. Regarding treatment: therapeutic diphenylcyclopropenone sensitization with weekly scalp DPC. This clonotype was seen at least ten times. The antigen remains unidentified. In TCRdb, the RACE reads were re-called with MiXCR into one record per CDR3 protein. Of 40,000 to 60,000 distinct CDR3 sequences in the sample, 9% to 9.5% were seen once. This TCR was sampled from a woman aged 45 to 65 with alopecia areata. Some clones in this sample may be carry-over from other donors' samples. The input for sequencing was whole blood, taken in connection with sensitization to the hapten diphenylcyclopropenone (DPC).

The chain's CDR3 is CASSPQPGPNNDRLGPGQPQHF. In DNA, the CDR3 is TGTGCCAGCTCACCTCAACCGGGACCCAATAATGACCGACTAGGGCCCGGTCAGCCCCAGCATTTT. This chain uses TRBV18 with TRBJ1-5; TRBD1 might be the D (5 bases). The germline V and J ends were trimmed by 3 bases and 6 bases, with 36 bases remaining between them. The CDR3 has 22 residues. Germline CDR1 reads KGHSH; CDR2 reads LQKENI.